Presented here are 29 T cell receptor beta chains from one specimen sequenced in a study of blood T cell repertoires in COVID-19. Sequenced by immunoSEQ multiplex PCR; TCRdb stores in-frame clones only, minus some. Of about 200,000 clones in the sample, approximately 88% are singletons; the top ten hold around 30%. Material for sequencing was peripheral blood. The receptors were sampled from a man aged 35 to 55 with acute or convalescent COVID-19.

In DNA form, the CDR3 reads TGTGCCTGGAGTGTCACCGGACTAGCGGAGACCCAGTACTTC. Translated, it gives CAWSVTGLAETQYF. This chain joins TRBV30 and TRBJ2-5; 9 bases agree with TRBD2. Germline V CDR1 and CDR2: GTSNPN, SVGIG (reference sequence). V gave up 0 bases and J gave up 5 bases; unmatched junction bases: 4. The CDR3 runs 14 residues.

The chain has TRBV19 and TRBJ1-5, with D perhaps matching TRBD1 (5 bases). The CDR3 is 13 residues long. Between the trimmed V and J ends, which lost 7 bases and 5 bases, there was a span of 12 bases. The germline V gene has CDR1 LNHDA and CDR2 SQIVND (reference sequence). The CDR3 reads CASNPGRDQPQHF. The CDR3 DNA reads as TGTGCCAGTAATCCAGGGAGGGATCAGCCCCAGCATTTT.

This rearrangement joins TRBV1 to TRBJ2-3; TRBD2, the D gene given by the table, was not confirmed from the DNA. TRBV1 is designated a pseudogene. The CDR3 totals 21 residues. The CDR3 protein is CTSSQGGPPIGLAAGTDTQYF. The CDR3 coding sequence is TGCACCAGCAGCCAAGGGGGGCCGCCAATAGGACTAGCTGCAGGCACAGATACGCAGTATTTT.

The chain recombines TRBV5-1 with TRBJ2-2; TRBD2 matches at 11 bases. The CDR3 is 18 amino acids. Germline V gene lookup returns CDR1 SGHRS and CDR2 YFSETQ. With V trimmed by 4 bases and J by 5 bases, 13 bases remained unmatched. For the CDR3, the DNA is TGCGCCAGCAGCCCGGATCAACTAGCGGGAGTTCGTACCGGGGAGCTGTTTTTT. Protein product: CASSPDQLAGVRTGELFF.

The chain is built from TRBV4-1 and TRBJ1-1, with 8 positions matching TRBD1. The CDR3 has 15 amino acids. V lost 2 bases, J lost 4 bases, and 6 bases stayed unmatched. CDR1 and CDR2 (germline): MGHRA, YSYEKL. CDR3 in amino acids: CASSQLGQASTEAFF. The CDR3 nucleotides are TGCGCCAGCAGCCAATTGGGACAGGCGAGCACTGAAGCTTTCTTT.

The chain has TRBV5-1 and TRBJ1-6, with TRBD1 matching 7 bases. Germline V lookup: CDR1 SGHRS, CDR2 YFSETQ. The CDR3 is 16 amino acids. Germline trimming cut 0 bases from V and 4 bases from J; bases unmatched to any gene: 4. CDR3 DNA: TGCGCCAGCAGCTTGGAGGTCAGGGGGTATAATTCACCCCTCCACTTT. It yields the protein CASSLEVRGYNSPLHF. The full variable domain, with the rest looked up from reference TRBV5-1 and TRBJ1-6, is KAGVTQTPRYLIKTRGQQVTLSCSPISGHRSVSWYQQTPGQGLQFLFEYFSETQRNKGNFPGRFSGRQFSNSRSEMNVSTLELGDSALYLCASSLEVRGYNSPLHFGNGTRLTVT.

The rearrangement joins TRBV7-6 to TRBJ2-1; 8 nucleotides agree with TRBD2. This CDR3 comprises 16 residues. V gave up 2 bases and J gave up 6 bases; unmatched junction bases: 9. CDR1 and CDR2 (germline): SGHVS, FNYEAQ. The CDR3 nucleotides are TGTGCCAGCAGCTTACAAGCGGGAGAGGTTAGCAATGAGCAGTTCTTC. This gives the protein CASSLQAGEVSNEQFF.

The chain is built from TRBV29-1 and TRBJ1-2; maybe TRBD1 (5 bases). This CDR3 has 13 residues. Trimming took off 6 bases at V and 9 bases at J, with 20 bases between the two ends. The germline CDR1 and CDR2 sequences are SQVTM and ANQGSEA. CDR3 amino acids: CSVRGTAMYSYTF. Here the CDR3 DNA reads TGCAGCGTCCGGGGGACGGCCATGTACAGCTACACCTTC.

This chain joins TRBV2 and TRBJ1-2; 7 bases are shared with TRBD1. The CDR3 covers 16 residues. The germline V gene encodes CDR1 SNHLY and CDR2 FYNNEI. The trim removed 2 bases at V and 1 base at J, leaving 7 bases unmatched. For the CDR3, the DNA is TGTGCCAGCAGTGAAAGGGACAGCTTTTTTAACTATGGCTACACCTTC. Its protein product is CASSERDSFFNYGYTF.

In its sample, this clone was seen a few times. The chain is built from TRBV7-9 and TRBJ1-5, with D possibly matching TRBD1 (5 bases). The germline V and J ends were trimmed by 5 bases and 7 bases, with 15 bases remaining between them. This CDR3 spans 14 amino acids. Germline loops: CDR1 SEHNR, CDR2 FQNEAQ (reference sequence). The DNA of the CDR3 is TGTGCCAGCAGCCGGTCGGGGGGGGAGCAGCCCCAGCATTTT. This encodes CASSRSGGEQPQHF.

This clone was seen repeatedly, ten times or more. This chain uses TRBV5-1 with TRBJ1-1; 7 bases agree with TRBD1. The germline gives CDR1 SGHRS, CDR2 YFSETQ. Trimming at V came to 0 bases and at J to 1 base, leaving 0 bases not matched to a gene. This CDR3 spans 14 amino acids. The CDR3 region has the DNA TGCGCCAGCAGCTTGGGGGACAGGAACACTGAAGCTTTCTTT. It encodes CASSLGDRNTEAFF. Using reference TRBV5-1 and TRBJ1-1 for the parts outside the CDR3, the full variable domain is KAGVTQTPRYLIKTRGQQVTLSCSPISGHRSVSWYQQTPGQGLQFLFEYFSETQRNKGNFPGRFSGRQFSNSRSEMNVSTLELGDSALYLCASSLGDRNTEAFFGQGTRLTVV.

The CDR3 DNA is TGCGCCAGCAGTGGACAGGGCGACCAAGAGACCCAGTACTTC. This codes for CASSGQGDQETQYF. The chain links TRBV5-1 to TRBJ2-5; 8 nucleotides align to TRBD1. CDR1 and CDR2 from the germline V gene are SGHRS and YFSETQ. V lost 5 bases and J lost 0; bases outside the gene matches: 3. CDR3 length equals 14 residues. Looking up the rest from reference TRBV5-1 and TRBJ2-5 gives the full variable domain: KAGVTQTPRYLIKTRGQQVTLSCSPISGHRSVSWYQQTPGQGLQFLFEYFSETQRNKGNFPGRFSGRQFSNSRSEMNVSTLELGDSALYLCASSGQGDQETQYFGPGTRLLVL.

The chain carries TRBV4-1 and TRBJ2-7, with 8 bases lining up with TRBD1. V lost 0 bases, J lost 4 bases, and 5 bases stayed unmatched. Germline assignment: CDR1 MGHRA and CDR2 YSYEKL. The length of the CDR3 is 15 residues. CDR3 protein: CASSQDQGARYEQYF. The CDR3 bases are TGCGCCAGCAGCCAAGATCAGGGGGCCAGATACGAGCAGTACTTC.

This clone was recorded once. This rearrangement joins TRBV6-5 to TRBJ1-1; 8 bases agree with TRBD1. The V gene end was trimmed by 4 bases and the J gene end by 0 bases; junction bases not matched to a gene: 1. The CDR3 length is 14 residues. Germline-derived CDR1 and CDR2 are MNHEY and SVGAGI. The CDR3 spells CASSLTGVNTEAFF. CDR3 DNA sequence: TGTGCCAGCAGTTTGACAGGGGTGAACACTGAAGCTTTCTTT.

V and J are TRBV5-4 and TRBJ1-2; 9 bases match TRBD1. CDR3 size: 16 residues. The V gene's germline CDR1 is SGHNT and CDR2 YYREEE (reference sequence). With V trimmed by 4 bases and J by 1 base, 8 bases remained unmatched. CDR3 residues: CASSQGQGRNNYGYTF. In nucleotides, the CDR3 is TGTGCCAGCAGCCAAGGACAGGGGAGAAATAACTATGGCTACACCTTC.

This chain links TRBV11-2 with TRBJ2-1, with a tentative D call TRBD1 (6 bases). Germline V CDR1 and CDR2: SGHAT, FQNNGV. The CDR3 spans 16 residues. V shed 2 bases and J shed 3 bases, with 14 bases lying between them. The CDR3 DNA reads TGTGCCAGCAGCTTAAGGGCTGACAGGAGCTACAATGAGCAGTTCTTC. Translating it yields CASSLRADRSYNEQFF. Supplemented by reference TRBV11-2 and TRBJ2-1, the full variable domain reads EAGVAQSPRYKIIEKRQSVAFWCNPISGHATLYWYQQILGQGPKLLIQFQNNGVVDDSQLPKDRFSAERLKGVDSTLKIQPAKLEDSAVYLCASSLRADRSYNEQFFGPGTRLTVL.

This clone has more than one count but fewer than ten. This chain joins TRBV5-6 and TRBJ2-3; 8 bases map to TRBD1. Germline CDR1 and CDR2: SGHDT and YYEEEE. The CDR3 extends over 13 amino acids. With 4 bases clipped from V and 5 bases from J, the junction kept 3 bases outside the gene matches. CDR3 sequence: CASSLTGVDTQYF. CDR3 DNA sequence: TGTGCCAGCAGCCTGACAGGGGTAGATACGCAGTATTTT.

This chain connects TRBV5-6 to TRBJ2-7; the match to TRBD1 covers 9 bases. The CDR3 is 15 residues long. Germline loops: CDR1 SGHDT, CDR2 YYEEEE. The V gene end was trimmed by 4 bases and the J gene end by 3 bases; junction bases not matched to a gene: 8. The chain's CDR3 is CASSATGGPNYEQYF. CDR3 in DNA: TGTGCCAGCAGCGCCACAGGGGGCCCAAACTACGAGCAGTACTTC.

The chain uses TRBV30 and TRBJ1-2; TRBD1 agrees at 9 bases. This CDR3 has 15 amino acids. The ends lost 2 bases at V and 1 base at J; junction bases unmatched: 5. Germline-derived CDR1 and CDR2 are GTSNPN and SVGIG (reference sequence). In DNA form, the CDR3 reads TGTGCCTGGAGTCCATCGGACAGGGGTAACTATGGCTACACCTTC. It codes for CAWSPSDRGNYGYTF. Full variable domain (missing parts from reference TRBV30 and TRBJ1-2): SQTIHQWPATLVQPVGSPLSLECTVEGTSNPNLYWYRQAAGRGLQLLFYSVGIGQISSEVPQNLSASRPQDRQFILSSKKLLLSDSGFYLCAWSPSDRGNYGYTFGSGTRLTVV.

The chain has TRBV21-1 and TRBJ2-7; the table names TRBD2, a call not compared with the DNA. TRBV21-1 is labeled a pseudogene. The CDR3 is made up of 15 amino acids. CDR3 residues: CASILSGGVAYEQYF. Here the CDR3 DNA reads TGTGCCAGCATACTATCCGGAGGAGTCGCCTACGAGCAGTACTTC.

This clone was seen a few times. The gene calls are TRBV9 and TRBJ2-1; 10 bases match TRBD2. V gave up 4 bases and J gave up 4 bases; unmatched junction bases: 5. The CDR3 runs to 15 residues. Germline assignment: CDR1 SGDLS and CDR2 YYNGEE. The CDR3, as DNA: TGTGCCAGCAGCCCGGGGACTAGCGTGTACAATGAGCAGTTCTTC. It is translated as CASSPGTSVYNEQFF.

The gene calls are TRBV6-5 and TRBJ2-1; tentatively, D is TRBD1 (8 bases). The germline CDR1 and CDR2 sequences are MNHEY and SVGAGI. Between the trimmed V and J ends, which lost 8 bases and 9 bases, there was a span of 23 bases. This CDR3 is built from 15 residues. The CDR3, as DNA: TGTGCCAGCCATACAGGGGGGGGTCCTTTCGGTGAGCAGTTCTTC. Protein: CASHTGGGPFGEQFF.

V gene TRBV18 combines with J gene TRBJ1-5, with D hard to call. The germline V gene has CDR1 KGHSH and CDR2 LQKENI. Deletions cut 1 base from V and 11 bases from J, with 18 bases between. This CDR3 has 15 amino acids. This CDR3 reads CASSPQNSAAGTQHF. The CDR3 DNA sequence: TGTGCCAGCTCACCACAAAATTCCGCGGCCGGCACCCAGCATTTT.

V is TRBV11-3 and J is TRBJ2-2, with D tentatively TRBD2 (6 bases). The germline CDR1 and CDR2 sequences are SGHNT and YENEEA. V gave up 4 bases and J gave up 0 bases, with 18 bases separating them. The CDR3 is made up of 18 amino acids. The DNA of the CDR3 is TGTGCCAGCAGCTCAGGGAGGTGGGAACCTACGAACACCGGGGAGCTGTTTTTT. This gives the protein CASSSGRWEPTNTGELFF.

This clone was counted between two and nine times. This chain connects TRBV4-2 to TRBJ1-1, with D possibly TRBD1 on 6 matching bases. V was clipped by 4 bases and J by 1 base, with 13 bases between them. The CDR3 totals 15 residues. Germline CDR1 LGHNA, CDR2 YNFKEQ. The CDR3: CASSPEQGRNTEAFF. CDR3 coding DNA: TGTGCCAGCAGCCCGGAACAGGGAAGGAACACTGAAGCTTTCTTT.

The chain combines TRBV30 with TRBJ2-6, with TRBD1 as a possible D gene (6 bases). The germline CDR1 and CDR2 sequences are GTSNPN and SVGIG (reference sequence). The CDR3 totals 15 residues. Trimming removed 2 bases from V and 1 base from J, with 9 bases in between. As DNA, the CDR3 is TGTGCCTGGAGTCTAGGGGGTTCTGGGGCCAACGTCCTGACTTTC. Protein: CAWSLGGSGANVLTF.

The chain is built from TRBV7-2 and TRBJ1-2; no firm D call. CDR1 is SGHTA and CDR2 is FQGNSA in the germline V gene. Trimming removed 1 base at V and 8 bases at J, with 11 bases between. The CDR3 totals 13 residues. CDR3 region: CASSLDVLTGYTF. CDR3 nucleotide sequence: TGTGCCAGCAGCTTAGACGTACTTACGGGCTACACCTTC. The complete variable domain, with remaining parts taken from reference TRBV7-2 and TRBJ1-2, reads GAGVSQSPSNKVTEKGKDVELRCDPISGHTALYWYRQSLGQGLEFLIYFQGNSAPDKSGLPSDRFSAERTGGSVSTLTIQRTQQEDSAVYLCASSLDVLTGYTFGSGTRLTVV.

The genes are TRBV6-5 and TRBJ1-2; TRBD1 agrees at 9 bases. V lost 10 bases and J lost 5; bases outside the gene matches: 11. CDR3 length: 14 residues. Looked up from germline, CDR1 is MNHEY and CDR2 is SVGAGI. The CDR3 DNA follows: TGTGCCATCTATAATCCCGGGACAGGGTATGGCTACACCTTC. Amino acid sequence: CAIYNPGTGYGYTF.

V and J are TRBV25-1 and TRBJ1-3; TRBD1 might be the D (6 bases). Looked up from germline, CDR1 is MGHDK and CDR2 is SYGVNS. The CDR3 is 17 residues long. Trimming shortened V by 0 bases and J by 2 bases, and 14 bases separated the two germline ends. CDR3 protein: CASSEYTGIHAGNTIYF. CDR3 in DNA: TGTGCCAGCAGTGAATATACAGGGATACATGCTGGAAACACCATATATTTT. The full variable domain, with the rest looked up from reference TRBV25-1 and TRBJ1-3, is EADIYQTPRYLVIGTGKKITLECSQTMGHDKMYWYQQDPGMELHLIHYSYGVNSTEKGDLSSESTVSRIRTEHFPLTLESARPSHTSQYLCASSEYTGIHAGNTIYFGEGSWLTVV.